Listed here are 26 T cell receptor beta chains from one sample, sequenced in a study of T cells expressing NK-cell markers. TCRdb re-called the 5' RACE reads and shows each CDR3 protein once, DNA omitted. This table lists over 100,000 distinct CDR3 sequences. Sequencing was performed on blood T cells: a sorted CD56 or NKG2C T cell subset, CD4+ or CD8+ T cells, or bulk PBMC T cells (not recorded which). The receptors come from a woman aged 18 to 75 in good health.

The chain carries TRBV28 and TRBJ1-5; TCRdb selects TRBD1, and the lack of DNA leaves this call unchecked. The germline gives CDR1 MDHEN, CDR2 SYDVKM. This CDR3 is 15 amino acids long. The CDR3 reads CASRPGTGPGQPQHF.

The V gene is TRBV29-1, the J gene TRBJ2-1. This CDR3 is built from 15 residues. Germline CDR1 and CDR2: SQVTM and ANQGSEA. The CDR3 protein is CSVRSDLSSYNEQFF.

The CDR3 reads CASCATALHGYTF. This chain links TRBV6-1 with TRBJ1-2. The CDR3 loop spans 13 amino acids. Germline CDR1 is MNHNS and CDR2 is SASEGT.

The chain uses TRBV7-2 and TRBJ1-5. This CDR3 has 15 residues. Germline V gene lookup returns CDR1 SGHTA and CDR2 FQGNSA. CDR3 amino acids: CASSLALGGNQPQHF.

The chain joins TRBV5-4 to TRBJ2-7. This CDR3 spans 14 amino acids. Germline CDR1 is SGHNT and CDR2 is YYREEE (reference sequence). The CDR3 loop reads CASSYWGTTYEQYF.

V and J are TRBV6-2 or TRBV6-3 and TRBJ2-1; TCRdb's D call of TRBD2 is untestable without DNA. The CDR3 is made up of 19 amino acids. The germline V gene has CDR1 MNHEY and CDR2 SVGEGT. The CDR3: CASSYPTSGRLSPYNEQFF.

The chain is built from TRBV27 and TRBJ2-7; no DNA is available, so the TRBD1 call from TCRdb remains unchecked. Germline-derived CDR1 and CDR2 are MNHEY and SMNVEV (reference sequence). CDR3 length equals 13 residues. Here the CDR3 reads CASSYRGGYEQYF.

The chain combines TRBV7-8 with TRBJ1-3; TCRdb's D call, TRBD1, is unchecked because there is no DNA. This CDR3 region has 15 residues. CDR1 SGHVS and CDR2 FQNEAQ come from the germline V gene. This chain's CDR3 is CASSSGPRSGNTIYF. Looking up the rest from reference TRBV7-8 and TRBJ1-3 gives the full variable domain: GAGVSQSPRYKVAKRGQDVALRCDPISGHVSLFWYQQALGQGPEFLTYFQNEAQLDKSGLPSDRFFAERPEGSVSTLKIQRTQQEDSAVYLCASSSGPRSGNTIYFGEGSWLTVV.

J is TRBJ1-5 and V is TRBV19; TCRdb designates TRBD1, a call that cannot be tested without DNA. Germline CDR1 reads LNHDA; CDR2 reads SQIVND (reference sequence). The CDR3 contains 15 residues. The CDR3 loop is CASSIWGNSNQPQHF. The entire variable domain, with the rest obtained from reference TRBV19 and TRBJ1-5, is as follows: DGGITQSPKYLFRKEGQNVTLSCEQNLNHDAMYWYRQDPGQGLRLIYYSQIVNDFQKGDIAEGYSVSREKKESFPLTVTSAQKNPTAFYLCASSIWGNSNQPQHFGDGTRLSIL.

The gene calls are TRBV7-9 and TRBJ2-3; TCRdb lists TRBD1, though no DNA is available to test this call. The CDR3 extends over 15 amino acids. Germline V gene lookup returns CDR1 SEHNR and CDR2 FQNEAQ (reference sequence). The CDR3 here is CASTRALGSTDTQYF.

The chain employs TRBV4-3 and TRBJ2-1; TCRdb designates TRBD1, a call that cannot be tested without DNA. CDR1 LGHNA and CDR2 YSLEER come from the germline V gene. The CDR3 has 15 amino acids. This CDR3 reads CASSQGGGAGNEQFF.

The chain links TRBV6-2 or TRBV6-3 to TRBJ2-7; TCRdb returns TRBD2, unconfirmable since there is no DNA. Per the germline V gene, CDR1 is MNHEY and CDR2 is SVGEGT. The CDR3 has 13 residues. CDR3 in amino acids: CASGDGPSYEQYF.

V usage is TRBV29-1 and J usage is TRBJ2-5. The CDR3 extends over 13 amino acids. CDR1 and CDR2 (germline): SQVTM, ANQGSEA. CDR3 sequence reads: CSVLSSVGETQYF.

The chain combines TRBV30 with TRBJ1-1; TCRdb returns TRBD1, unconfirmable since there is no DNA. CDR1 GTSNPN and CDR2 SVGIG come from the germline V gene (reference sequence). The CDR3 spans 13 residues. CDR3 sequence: CAWNRGTDTEAFF.

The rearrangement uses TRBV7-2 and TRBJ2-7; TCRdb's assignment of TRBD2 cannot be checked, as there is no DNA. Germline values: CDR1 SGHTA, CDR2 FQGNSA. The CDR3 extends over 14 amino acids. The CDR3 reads CASSITSGSYEQYF.

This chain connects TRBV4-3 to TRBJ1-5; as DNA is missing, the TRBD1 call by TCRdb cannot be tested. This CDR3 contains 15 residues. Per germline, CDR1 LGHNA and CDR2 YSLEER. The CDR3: CASSQDWGAGQPQHF.

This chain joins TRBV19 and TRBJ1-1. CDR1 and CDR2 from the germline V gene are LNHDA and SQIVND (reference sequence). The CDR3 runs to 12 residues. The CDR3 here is CATSRVNTEAFF.

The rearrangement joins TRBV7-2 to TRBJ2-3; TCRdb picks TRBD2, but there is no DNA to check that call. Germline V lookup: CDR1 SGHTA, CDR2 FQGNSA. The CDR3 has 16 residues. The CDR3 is CASSLLGGGTTDTQYF.

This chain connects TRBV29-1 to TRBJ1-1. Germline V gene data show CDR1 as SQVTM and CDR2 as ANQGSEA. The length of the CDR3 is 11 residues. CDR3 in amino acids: CSVEEWGKAFF.

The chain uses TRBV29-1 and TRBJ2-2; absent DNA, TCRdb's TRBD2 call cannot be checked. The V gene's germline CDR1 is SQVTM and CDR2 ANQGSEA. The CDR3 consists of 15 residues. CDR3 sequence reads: CSATGVATNTGELFF.

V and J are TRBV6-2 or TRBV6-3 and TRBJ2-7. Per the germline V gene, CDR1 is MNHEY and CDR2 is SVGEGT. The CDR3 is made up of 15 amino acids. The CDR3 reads CASSHRQDRSYEQYF.

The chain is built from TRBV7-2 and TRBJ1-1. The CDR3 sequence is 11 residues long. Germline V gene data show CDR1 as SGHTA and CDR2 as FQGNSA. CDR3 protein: CASSLDVEAFF. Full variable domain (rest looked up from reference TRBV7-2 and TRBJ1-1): GAGVSQSPSNKVTEKGKDVELRCDPISGHTALYWYRQSLGQGLEFLIYFQGNSAPDKSGLPSDRFSAERTGGSVSTLTIQRTQQEDSAVYLCASSLDVEAFFGQGTRLTVV.

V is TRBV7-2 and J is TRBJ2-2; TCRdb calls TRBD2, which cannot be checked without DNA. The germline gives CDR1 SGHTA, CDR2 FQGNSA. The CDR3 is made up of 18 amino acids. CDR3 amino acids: CASSLALTSGLGTGELFF.

CDR3: CASSLSPLRLGTEETQYF. The chain has TRBV7-8 and TRBJ2-5; TCRdb gives TRBD1 as the D gene, but with no DNA this cannot be confirmed. Germline V gene data show CDR1 as SGHVS and CDR2 as FQNEAQ. The CDR3 is 18 amino acids.

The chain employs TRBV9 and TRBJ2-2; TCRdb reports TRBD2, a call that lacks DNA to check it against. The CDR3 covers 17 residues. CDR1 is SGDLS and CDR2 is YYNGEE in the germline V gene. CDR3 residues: CASSRARLAGDTGELFF.

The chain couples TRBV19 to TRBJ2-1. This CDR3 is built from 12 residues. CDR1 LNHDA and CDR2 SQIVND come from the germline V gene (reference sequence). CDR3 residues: CASSIGINEQFF.